This TCR beta chain was identified during a study of blood T cell repertoires in COVID-19. Study as a whole: The origin of the acute and convalescent COVID-19 samples was the United States, Italy and Spain.

The CDR3 sequence is 15 residues long. Germline loops: CDR1 SGHRS, CDR2 YFSETQ. Losses at the gene ends were 2 bases for V and 5 bases for J; bases not matched to a gene: 8. Some clones are missing from TCRdb's copy, which holds only in-frame ones; the method was immunoSEQ multiplex PCR. The sample records roughly 250,000 clones, about 89% being singletons. The sample was peripheral blood. The receptor's source is a man younger than 40 with acute or convalescent COVID-19. The chain joins TRBV5-1 to TRBJ2-7, with TRBD1 identical over 9 bases. The DNA for the CDR3 is TGCGCCAGCAGCTTCGTGGGACAGGGTCTCAACGAGCAGTACTTC. This sequence encodes CASSFVGQGLNEQYF.